Listed below are T cell receptor beta chains from one sample, sequenced in a study of blood T cells in healthy people across ages. TCRdb reprocessed the 5' RACE reads via MiXCR and lists one record per CDR3 protein. The sample contains roughly 730,000 distinct CDR3 sequences, roughly 50% of which appear only once. The sequencing sample was made of blood. The receptors derive from a man aged 40-55 years in good health. Both conserved end residues are part of each CDR3. A D gene is named only where the DNA matches it firmly. Size values are once, few and many counts, or a class for expanded clones, and some rows have none.

j_call: TRBJ2-1; d_call: .; clone_size: .; v_call: TRBV9; cdr3_nt: TGTGCCAGCAGCCAAGGACCGGGAACAAACAATGAGCAGTTCTTC; cdr3_aa: CASSQGPGTNNEQFF
j_call: TRBJ2-5; d_call: .; clone_size: .; v_call: TRBV6-5; cdr3_nt: TGTGCCAGCAGTTACGGCGGAACGGAGACCCAGTACTTC; cdr3_aa: CASSYGGTETQYF
j_call: TRBJ1-2; d_call: TRBD1; clone_size: .; v_call: TRBV2; cdr3_nt: TGTGCCAGCAGTATCGACAGGGTTGGAGGCTACACCTTC; cdr3_aa: CASSIDRVGGYTF
j_call: TRBJ2-4; d_call: .; clone_size: .; v_call: TRBV27; cdr3_nt: TGTGCCAGCAGGCAGGGAAACATTCAGTACTTC; cdr3_aa: CASRQGNIQYF
j_call: TRBJ1-5; d_call: .; clone_size: .; v_call: TRBV12-3/TRBV12-4; cdr3_nt: TGTGCCAGCAGTTTGGGTGGGGGGAGTATCGATCAGCCCCAGCATTTT; cdr3_aa: CASSLGGGSIDQPQHF
j_call: TRBJ2-5; d_call: TRBD1; clone_size: .; v_call: TRBV12-5; cdr3_nt: TGTGCTAGTGGATCCGGGACAGAAGAGACCCAGTACTTC; cdr3_aa: CASGSGTEETQYF
j_call: TRBJ2-1; d_call: TRBD2; clone_size: many; v_call: TRBV25-1; cdr3_nt: TGTGCCAGCAGTCCTCCGGGACTAGATTACAATGAGCAGTTCTTC; cdr3_aa: CASSPPGLDYNEQFF
j_call: TRBJ2-7; d_call: TRBD1; clone_size: .; v_call: TRBV6-1; cdr3_nt: TGTGCCAGCAGGGGGCTAAGGGACAGGGGAAAAACCTACGAGCAGTACTTC; cdr3_aa: CASRGLRDRGKTYEQYF
j_call: TRBJ2-5; d_call: TRBD1; clone_size: few; v_call: TRBV9; cdr3_nt: TGTGCCAGCAGCAAGCCGGGACAGGGGCCCGGGGAGCAGTACTTC; cdr3_aa: CASSKPGQGPGEQYF
j_call: TRBJ2-1; d_call: .; clone_size: .; v_call: TRBV4-3; cdr3_nt: TGCGCCAGCAGCCAAGCTCTGGCCCTCGGCAATGAGCAGTTCTTC; cdr3_aa: CASSQALALGNEQFF
j_call: TRBJ1-6; d_call: TRBD1; clone_size: .; v_call: TRBV20-1; cdr3_nt: TGCAGCCCCCGCCTTCCTTTGGGGCCGACAGGGAGCCCTTCACCCCTCCACTTT; cdr3_aa: CSPRLPLGPTGSPSPLHF
j_call: TRBJ2-7; d_call: TRBD1; clone_size: .; v_call: TRBV4-1; cdr3_nt: TGCGCCAGCAGCCAGCAGGGGGATCGGTTCTACGAGCAGTACTTC; cdr3_aa: CASSQQGDRFYEQYF
j_call: TRBJ2-3; d_call: TRBD1; clone_size: .; v_call: TRBV5-1; cdr3_nt: TGCGCCAGCAGCCGCACAGGGGGTAGAAACACAGATACGCAGTATTTT; cdr3_aa: CASSRTGGRNTDTQYF
j_call: TRBJ2-5; d_call: TRBD1; clone_size: few; v_call: TRBV29-1; cdr3_nt: TGCAGCGTTGGGTCCTGGGACAGGGGAATCGAGACCCAGTACTTC; cdr3_aa: CSVGSWDRGIETQYF
j_call: TRBJ1-1; d_call: .; clone_size: few; v_call: TRBV20-1; cdr3_nt: TGCAGTGCCAGACCGATGATGAACACTGAAGCTTTCTTT; cdr3_aa: CSARPMMNTEAFF
j_call: TRBJ2-1; d_call: .; clone_size: once; v_call: TRBV9; cdr3_nt: TGTGCCAGCAGCGTAGTATGGGACCTCCGTGGTGAGCAGTTCTTC; cdr3_aa: CASSVVWDLRGEQFF
j_call: TRBJ2-7; d_call: TRBD2; clone_size: .; v_call: TRBV3-1; cdr3_nt: TGTGCCAGCAGCCAAGATCCTAGCGGGAGTTCCTACAATGAGCAGTACTTC; cdr3_aa: CASSQDPSGSSYNEQYF
j_call: TRBJ2-7; d_call: TRBD1; clone_size: few; v_call: TRBV5-1; cdr3_nt: TGCGCCAGCAGCTCGGAATACAACAGGGGCGAGCAGTACTTC; cdr3_aa: CASSSEYNRGEQYF
j_call: TRBJ2-7; d_call: TRBD1; clone_size: .; v_call: TRBV29-1; cdr3_nt: TGCAGCGGCGGACAGGGAGCCTACGAGCAGTACTTC; cdr3_aa: CSGGQGAYEQYF
j_call: TRBJ2-5; d_call: .; clone_size: .; v_call: TRBV3-1; cdr3_nt: TGTGCCAGCAGCCAAGGGACACTGGGAGAGACCCAGTACTTC; cdr3_aa: CASSQGTLGETQYF
j_call: TRBJ1-4; d_call: TRBD1; clone_size: .; v_call: TRBV5-5; cdr3_nt: TGTGCCAGCAGCTGGCGTCTGGGACAGGGAGATGAAAAACTGTTTTTT; cdr3_aa: CASSWRLGQGDEKLFF
j_call: TRBJ2-7; d_call: TRBD2; clone_size: .; v_call: TRBV10-2; cdr3_nt: TGCGCCACCAAATCTGGTGGACTAGCGGTCTACAATGAGCAGTACTTC; cdr3_aa: CATKSGGLAVYNEQYF
j_call: TRBJ1-2; d_call: .; clone_size: .; v_call: TRBV29-1; cdr3_nt: TGCAGCGTTGAGGCAGGGGATGCCTATGGCTACACCTTC; cdr3_aa: CSVEAGDAYGYTF
j_call: TRBJ2-5; d_call: .; clone_size: .; v_call: TRBV7-2; cdr3_nt: TGTGCCAGCAGCATCACTAGCAGGTCGGGGGAGCAGTACTTC; cdr3_aa: CASSITSRSGEQYF
j_call: TRBJ2-5; d_call: .; clone_size: .; v_call: TRBV9; cdr3_nt: TGTGCCAGCAGCGTAGACGGGGGGCAAAGGGAGACCCAGTACTTC; cdr3_aa: CASSVDGGQRETQYF
j_call: TRBJ2-7; d_call: TRBD2; clone_size: .; v_call: TRBV12-3/TRBV12-4; cdr3_nt: TGTGCCAGCAGAAGCCGTTCTAGCGGTCACTACGAGCAGTACTTC; cdr3_aa: CASRSRSSGHYEQYF
j_call: TRBJ2-3; d_call: TRBD1; clone_size: .; v_call: TRBV7-3; cdr3_nt: TGTGCCAGCAGGACCCCGAGCAACAGGGGTATCACAGATACGCAGTATTTT; cdr3_aa: CASRTPSNRGITDTQYF
j_call: TRBJ1-1; d_call: .; clone_size: once; v_call: TRBV5-1; cdr3_nt: TGCGCCAGCAGCTTGGGCGGGGGACGTGGGGCTTTCTTT; cdr3_aa: CASSLGGGRGAFF
j_call: TRBJ2-2; d_call: TRBD1; clone_size: few; v_call: TRBV9; cdr3_nt: TGTGCCAGCAGCTCGCAGACAGGGCGCGATCGGGAGCTGTTTTTT; cdr3_aa: CASSSQTGRDRELFF